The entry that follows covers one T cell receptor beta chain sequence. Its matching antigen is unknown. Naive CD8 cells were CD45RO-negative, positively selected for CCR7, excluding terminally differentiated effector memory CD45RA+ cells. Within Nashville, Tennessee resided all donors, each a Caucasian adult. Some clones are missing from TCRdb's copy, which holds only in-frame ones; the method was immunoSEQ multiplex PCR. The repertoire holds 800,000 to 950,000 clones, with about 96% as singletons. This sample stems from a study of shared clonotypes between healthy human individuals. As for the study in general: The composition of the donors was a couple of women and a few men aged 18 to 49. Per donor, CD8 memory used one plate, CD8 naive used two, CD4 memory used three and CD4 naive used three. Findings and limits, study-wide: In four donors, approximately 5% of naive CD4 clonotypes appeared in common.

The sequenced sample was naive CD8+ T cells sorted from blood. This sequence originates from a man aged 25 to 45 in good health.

CDR3 residues: CASSLQRVFNEQFF. The CDR3 nucleotides read TGTGCCAGCAGCTTGCAGAGGGTTTTCAATGAGCAGTTCTTC. The chain employs TRBV5-5 and TRBJ2-1; TRBD2 might be the D (5 bases). V was shortened by 1 base and J by 6 bases, with 11 bases between the two germline ends. CDR1 is SGHKS, CDR2 YYEKEE, per germline (reference sequence). The CDR3 sequence is 14 residues long.